Reported below is one T cell receptor beta chain. Original processing methods: Nucleated cell counts were estimated from reference gene primer amplification. Profiling relied on immunoSEQ multiplex PCR, and the TCRdb table lists in-frame clones only, not all of them. V and J calls and clone size come straight from that table; D and trimming were deduced from the DNA. The table lists under 300,000 clones, more than 65% of them singletons. These data belong to a study of blood T cell repertoires in COVID-19. Study at large: Acute and convalescent COVID-19 samples came from the United States, Italy and Spain.

The material sequenced was PBMCs or T cells enriched from blood (not recorded which). This TCR was sampled from a man aged 45 to 65 who had recovered from COVID-19.

CDR3 nucleotide sequence: TGTGCCAGCTCTCCCATCTCGGGGGACAGGGGGCCCCAGTACTTC. This translates into CASSPISGDRGPQYF. The gene calls are TRBV18 and TRBJ2-5; 12 bases are shared with TRBD1. Trimming cost V 6 bases and J 9 bases; bases outside gene matches: 11. Per the germline V gene, CDR1 is KGHSH and CDR2 is LQKENI. The CDR3 is 15 amino acids. Combining the CDR3 with reference TRBV18 and TRBJ2-5 gives the whole variable domain NAGVMQNPRHLVRRRGQEARLRCSPMKGHSHVYWYRQLPEEGLKFMVYLQKENIIDESGMPKERFSAEFPKEGPSILRIQQVVRGDSAAYFCASSPISGDRGPQYFGPGTRLLVL.